This T cell receptor beta chain was recovered during a study of Graves' ophthalmopathy and Graves' hyperthyroidism. Study-wide findings and caveats: Among expanded thyroid clonotypes above 0.001 frequency, most also occurred in blood. Ophthalmopathy progression prediction by the model yielded a sensitivity of about 68% and a specificity of less than 75%.

As the template, RNA transcripts were used to amplify TCR beta CDR3 regions. HTBI primers primed a first-round RT-PCR, and a second-round multiplex PCR followed. TCRdb reprocessed the multiplex PCR reads with MiXCR, giving one entry per CDR3 protein. The table shows about 600,000 distinct CDR3 sequences, with 39% occurring only once. This CDR3 comprises 13 residues. The germline CDR1 and CDR2 sequences are SNHLY and FYNNEI. V was shortened by 5 bases and J by 13 bases, with 17 bases between the two germline ends. In the case of this clonotype: Its antigen is as yet unknown. Just one base apart from a much larger clone, this may be a read error. No conserved phenylalanine or tryptophan is present at the end of the CDR3, so a read error is the likely explanation.

The sample taken for sequencing was peripheral blood or thyroid tissue (not recorded which). The chain joins TRBV2 to TRBJ2-2; the D gene could be TRBD1 or TRBD2 (6 bases each). The TCR sequence derives from an adult man with Graves' hyperthyroidism. The CDR3 sequence is CASSSRDKGGLFL. Here the CDR3 DNA reads TGTGCCAGCAGTTCTCGGGACAAGGGAGGGCTGTTTCTT.